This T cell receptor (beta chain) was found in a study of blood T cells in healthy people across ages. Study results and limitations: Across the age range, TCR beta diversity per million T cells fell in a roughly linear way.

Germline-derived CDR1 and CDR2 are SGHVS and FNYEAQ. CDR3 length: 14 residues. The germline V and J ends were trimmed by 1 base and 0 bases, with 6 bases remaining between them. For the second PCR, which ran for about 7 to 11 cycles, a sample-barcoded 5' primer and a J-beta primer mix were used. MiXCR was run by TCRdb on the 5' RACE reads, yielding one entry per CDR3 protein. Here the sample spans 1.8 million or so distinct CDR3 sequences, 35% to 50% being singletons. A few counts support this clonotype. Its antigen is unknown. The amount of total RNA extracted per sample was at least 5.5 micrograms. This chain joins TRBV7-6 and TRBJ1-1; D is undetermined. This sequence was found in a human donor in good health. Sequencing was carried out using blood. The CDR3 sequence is CASSLGNMNTEAFF. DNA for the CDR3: TGTGCCAGCAGCTTAGGTAACATGAACACTGAAGCTTTCTTT.